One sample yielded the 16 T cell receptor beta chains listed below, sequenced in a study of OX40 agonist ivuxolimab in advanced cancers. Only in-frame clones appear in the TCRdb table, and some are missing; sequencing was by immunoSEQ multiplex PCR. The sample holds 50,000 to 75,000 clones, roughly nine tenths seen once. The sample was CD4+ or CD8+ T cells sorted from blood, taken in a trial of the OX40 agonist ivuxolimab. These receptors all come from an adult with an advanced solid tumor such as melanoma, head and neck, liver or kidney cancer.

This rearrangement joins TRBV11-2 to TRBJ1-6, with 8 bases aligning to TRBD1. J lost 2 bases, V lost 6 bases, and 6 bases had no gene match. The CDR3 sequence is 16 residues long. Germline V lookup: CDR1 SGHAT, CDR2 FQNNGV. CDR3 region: CASRPQGVAYNSPLHF. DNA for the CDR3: TGTGCCAGCAGACCACAGGGGGTCGCCTATAATTCACCCCTCCACTTT.

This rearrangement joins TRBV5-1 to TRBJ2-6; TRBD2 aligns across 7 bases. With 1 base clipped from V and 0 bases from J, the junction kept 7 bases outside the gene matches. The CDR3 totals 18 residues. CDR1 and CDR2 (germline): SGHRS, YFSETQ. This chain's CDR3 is CASSLKFGGSSGANVLTF. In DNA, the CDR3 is TGCGCCAGCAGCTTGAAGTTCGGGGGGAGCTCTGGGGCCAACGTCCTGACTTTC.

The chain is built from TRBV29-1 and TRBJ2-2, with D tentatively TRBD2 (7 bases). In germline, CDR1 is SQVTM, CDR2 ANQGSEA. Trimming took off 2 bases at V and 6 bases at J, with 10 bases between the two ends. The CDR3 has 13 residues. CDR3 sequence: CSVERGAAGELFF. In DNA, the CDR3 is TGCAGCGTTGAACGGGGGGCAGCCGGGGAGCTGTTTTTT.

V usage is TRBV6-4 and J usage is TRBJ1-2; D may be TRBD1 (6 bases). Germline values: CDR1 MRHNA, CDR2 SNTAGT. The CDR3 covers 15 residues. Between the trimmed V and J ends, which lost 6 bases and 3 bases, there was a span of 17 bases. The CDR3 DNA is TGTGCCAGCAGATATAGGGACACCGTAGACTATGGCTACACCTTC. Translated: CASRYRDTVDYGYTF.

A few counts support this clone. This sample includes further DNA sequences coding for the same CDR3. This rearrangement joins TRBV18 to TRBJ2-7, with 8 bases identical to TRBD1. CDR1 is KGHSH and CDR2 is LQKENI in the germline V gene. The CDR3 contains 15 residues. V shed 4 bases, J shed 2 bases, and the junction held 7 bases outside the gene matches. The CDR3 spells CASSQPDRGAYEQYF. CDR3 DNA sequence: TGTGCCAGCTCACAGCCCGACAGGGGAGCCTACGAGCAGTACTTC.

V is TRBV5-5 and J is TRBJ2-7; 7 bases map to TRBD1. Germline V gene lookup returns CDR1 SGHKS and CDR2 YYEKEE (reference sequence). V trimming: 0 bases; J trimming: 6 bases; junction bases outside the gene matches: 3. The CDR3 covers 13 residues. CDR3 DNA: TGTGCCAGCAGCTTGGACAGGGGTTCCGAGCAGTACTTC. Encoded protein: CASSLDRGSEQYF.

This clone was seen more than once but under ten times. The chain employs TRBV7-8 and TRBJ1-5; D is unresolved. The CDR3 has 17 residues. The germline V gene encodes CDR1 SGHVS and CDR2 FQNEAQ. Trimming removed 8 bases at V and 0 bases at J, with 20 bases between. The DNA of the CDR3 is TGTGCCAGCGCCACAACACGACGGTTCACTAGCAATCAGCCCCAGCATTTT. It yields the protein CASATTRRFTSNQPQHF.

CDR3 bases: TGTGCCAGTAGTGTACAGGGAGGCTATGGCTACACCTTC. It is translated as CASSVQGGYGYTF. The chain uses TRBV19 and TRBJ1-2; TRBD1 is a possible D gene (6 bases). The V gene lost 5 bases and the J gene lost 4 bases, with 11 bases spanning the gap. CDR3 length: 13 residues. Germline V lookup: CDR1 LNHDA, CDR2 SQIVND (reference sequence).

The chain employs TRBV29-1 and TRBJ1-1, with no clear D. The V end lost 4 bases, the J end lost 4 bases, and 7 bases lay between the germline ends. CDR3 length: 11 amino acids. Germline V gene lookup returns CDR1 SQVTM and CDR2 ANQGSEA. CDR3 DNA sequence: TGCAGCGTTGGGGAGGGCACTGAAGCTTTCTTT. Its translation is CSVGEGTEAFF.

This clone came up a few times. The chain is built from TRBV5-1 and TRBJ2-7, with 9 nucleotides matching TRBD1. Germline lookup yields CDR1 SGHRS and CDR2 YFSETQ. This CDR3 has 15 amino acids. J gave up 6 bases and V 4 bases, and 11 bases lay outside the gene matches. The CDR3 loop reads CASSPGTGYRSEQYF. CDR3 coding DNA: TGCGCCAGCAGCCCCGGGACAGGGTATAGGTCCGAGCAGTACTTC.

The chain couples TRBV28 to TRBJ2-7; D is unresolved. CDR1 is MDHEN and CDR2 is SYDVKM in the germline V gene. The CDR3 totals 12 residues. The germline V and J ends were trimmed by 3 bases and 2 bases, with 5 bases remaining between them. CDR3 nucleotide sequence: TGTGCCAGCAGTTTGAACGCCTACGAGCAGTACTTC. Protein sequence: CASSLNAYEQYF.

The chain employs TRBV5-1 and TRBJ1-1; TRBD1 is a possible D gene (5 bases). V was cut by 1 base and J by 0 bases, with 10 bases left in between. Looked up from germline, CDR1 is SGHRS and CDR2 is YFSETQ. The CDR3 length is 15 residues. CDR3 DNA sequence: TGCGCCAGCAGCTTGCGAGGGGTGGTGAACACTGAAGCTTTCTTT. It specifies CASSLRGVVNTEAFF.

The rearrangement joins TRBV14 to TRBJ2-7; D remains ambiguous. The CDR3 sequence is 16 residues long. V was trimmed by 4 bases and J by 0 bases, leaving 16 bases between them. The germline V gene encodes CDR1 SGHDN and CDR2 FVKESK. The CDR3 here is CASSRISGQSSYEQYF. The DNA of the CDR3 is TGTGCCAGCAGCCGAATTTCCGGGCAGAGCTCCTACGAGCAGTACTTC.

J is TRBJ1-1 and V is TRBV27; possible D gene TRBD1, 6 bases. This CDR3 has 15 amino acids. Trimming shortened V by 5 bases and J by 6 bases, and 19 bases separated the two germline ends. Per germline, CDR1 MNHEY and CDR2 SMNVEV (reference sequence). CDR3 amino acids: CASSPYEGGISEAFF. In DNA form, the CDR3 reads TGTGCCAGCAGTCCCTATGAGGGGGGAATTTCTGAAGCTTTCTTT.

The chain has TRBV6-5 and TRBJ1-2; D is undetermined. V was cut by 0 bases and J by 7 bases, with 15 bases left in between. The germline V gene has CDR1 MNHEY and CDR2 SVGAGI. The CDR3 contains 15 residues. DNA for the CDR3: TGTGCCAGCAGTTACTCGGGCAGACTCTCGGGTGGCTACACCTTC. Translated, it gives CASSYSGRLSGGYTF.

The CDR3 nucleotides read TGCGCCAGCAGATCAGGGAACTACGAGCAGTACTTC. Translated, it gives CASRSGNYEQYF. The gene calls are TRBV5-1 and TRBJ2-7; the D gene is possibly TRBD1 (5 bases). V gave up 5 bases and J gave up 3 bases, with 9 bases separating them. Germline lookup yields CDR1 SGHRS and CDR2 YFSETQ. The CDR3 runs 12 residues.